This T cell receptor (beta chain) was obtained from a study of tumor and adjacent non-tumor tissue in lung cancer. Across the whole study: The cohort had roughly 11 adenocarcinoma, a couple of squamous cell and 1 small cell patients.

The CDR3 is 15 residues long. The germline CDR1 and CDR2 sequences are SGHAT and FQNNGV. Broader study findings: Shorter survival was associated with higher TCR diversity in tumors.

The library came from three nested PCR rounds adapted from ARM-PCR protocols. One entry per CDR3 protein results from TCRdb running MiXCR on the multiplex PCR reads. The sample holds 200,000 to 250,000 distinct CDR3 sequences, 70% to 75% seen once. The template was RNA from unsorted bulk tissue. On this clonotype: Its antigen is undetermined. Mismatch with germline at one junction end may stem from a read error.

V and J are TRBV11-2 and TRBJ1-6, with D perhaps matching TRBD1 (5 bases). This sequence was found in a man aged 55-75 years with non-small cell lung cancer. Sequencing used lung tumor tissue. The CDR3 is CASSLQPGDNTPLHF. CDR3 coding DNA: TGTGCCAGCAGCTTACAGCCGGGGGATAATACACCCCTCCACTTT. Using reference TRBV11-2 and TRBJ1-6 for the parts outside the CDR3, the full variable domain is EAGVAQSPRYKIIEKRQSVAFWCNPISGHATLYWYQQILGQGPKLLIQFQNNGVVDDSQLPKDRFSAERLKGVDSTLKIQPAKLEDSAVYLCASSLQPGDNTPLHFGNGTRLTVT.